The 26 T cell receptor beta chains listed next were all sequenced from one sample in a study of T cell responses to AZD1222 COVID-19 vaccine. The protocol was immunoSEQ multiplex PCR, while the TCRdb copy is restricted to in-frame clones and leaves out a portion. Found here are around 99,000 clones, about 87% of them singletons; the top ten hold around 4%. The sequencing used peripheral blood, collected 28 days after the second AZD1222 dose. The receptors come from an adult who received the AZD1222 COVID-19 vaccine.

The chain uses TRBV5-1 and TRBJ2-1; 10 bases are shared with TRBD2. The CDR3 is 16 residues long. V lost 6 bases and J lost 8; bases outside the gene matches: 14. CDR1 and CDR2 from the germline V gene are SGHRS and YFSETQ. The CDR3 protein is CASNPPLAGVMDEQFF. CDR3 DNA sequence: TGCGCCAGCAATCCCCCTCTAGCGGGAGTGATGGATGAGCAGTTCTTC.

The CDR3 coding sequence is TGTGCCAGCAGCAAAACACTAAACAATGAGCAGTTCTTC. It translates to CASSKTLNNEQFF. The gene calls are TRBV7-9 and TRBJ2-1; D is unresolved. CDR1 is SEHNR, CDR2 FQNEAQ, per germline (reference sequence). The V gene lost 5 bases and the J gene lost 5 bases, with 10 bases spanning the gap. CDR3 length: 13 amino acids.

The chain couples TRBV6-5 to TRBJ1-5, with TRBD1 matching 7 bases. CDR1 and CDR2 (germline): MNHEY, SVGAGI. CDR3 size: 14 residues. The V and J ends lost 6 bases and 1 base, in that order; junction bases with no gene match: 3. As DNA, the CDR3 is TGTGCCAGCAGGGCAGGGGGAAGCAATCAGCCCCAGCATTTT. This sequence encodes CASRAGGSNQPQHF.

This clone was recorded only once. The CDR3 region is CASRRGGDKEAFF. The CDR3 nucleotides are TGTGCAAGTCGACGAGGGGGGGACAAAGAAGCTTTCTTT. This chain connects TRBV12-2 to TRBJ1-1. TRBV12-2 is listed as a pseudogene. The CDR3 is 13 amino acids.

This sequence joins TRBV5-1 and TRBJ1-1, with D uncertain. Trimming pared 5 bases from V and 5 bases from J, leaving 13 bases between. This CDR3 is 13 amino acids long. Germline lookup yields CDR1 SGHRS and CDR2 YFSETQ. CDR3 bases: TGCGCCAGCAGGCCCCGGGGTCGGACTGAAGCTTTCTTT. Amino acids: CASRPRGRTEAFF.

The chain recombines TRBV28 with TRBJ1-5; D perhaps matches TRBD1 (5 bases). The CDR3 runs to 19 residues. In germline, CDR1 is MDHEN, CDR2 SYDVKM. V was pared by 2 bases and J by 2 bases, with 22 bases between. The CDR3 sequence is CASSLLAGILGGGNQPQHF. The CDR3 region has the DNA TGTGCCAGCAGTTTACTAGCAGGTATCCTAGGAGGGGGCAATCAGCCCCAGCATTTT.

The chain combines TRBV9 with TRBJ2-2, with 9 bases fitting TRBD2. This CDR3 region has 17 residues. Looked up from germline, CDR1 is SGDLS and CDR2 is YYNGEE. Unmatched junction bases numbered 7, after V lost 0 bases and J lost 4 bases. This CDR3 reads CASSVALSGSGTGELFF. The CDR3 DNA reads TGTGCCAGCAGCGTAGCCCTTAGCGGGAGCGGCACCGGGGAGCTGTTTTTT.

The rearrangement links TRBV4-2 to TRBJ2-3, with 14 bases aligning to TRBD2. Germline-derived CDR1 and CDR2 are LGHNA and YNFKEQ. Trimming took 6 bases from V and 4 from J; bases not matched to a gene: 9. The CDR3 runs to 17 residues. This CDR3 is CASSPGLAGGRADTQYF. The CDR3 coding sequence is TGTGCCAGCAGTCCCGGACTAGCGGGAGGTCGCGCAGATACGCAGTATTTT.

V is TRBV6-5 and J is TRBJ1-1; D not certain. In germline, CDR1 is MNHEY, CDR2 SVGAGI. This CDR3 is built from 12 residues. V was cut by 2 bases and J by 1 base, with 2 bases left in between. CDR3 residues: CASSYQNTEAFF. The DNA of the CDR3 is TGTGCCAGCAGTTACCAGAACACTGAAGCTTTCTTT.

The chain uses TRBV6-4 and TRBJ1-5, with D unresolved. Per the germline V gene, CDR1 is MRHNA and CDR2 is SNTAGT. Trimming removed 4 bases from V and 1 base from J, with 8 bases in between. There are 14 residues in the CDR3. The CDR3 nucleotides are TGTGCCAGCAGTGCTGATTCAAGCAATCAGCCCCAGCATTTT. Its protein is CASSADSSNQPQHF.

The chain has TRBV28 and TRBJ2-4; 11 positions agree with TRBD2. Germline V gene sequence: CDR1 MDHEN, CDR2 SYDVKM. This CDR3 is 16 amino acids long. V dropped 7 bases and J dropped 6; count of bases not matched to a gene: 11. CDR3 nucleotide sequence: TGTGCCAGCAACGCCGAAACTAGCGGGAGCGTAAACATTCAGTACTTC. This encodes CASNAETSGSVNIQYF.

The chain couples TRBV5-4 to TRBJ2-7; 8 nucleotides agree with TRBD2. Per germline, CDR1 SGHNT and CDR2 YYREEE (reference sequence). V lost 2 bases and J lost 2; bases outside the gene matches: 6. The CDR3 spans 15 residues. CDR3: CASSLLGGGTYEQYF. The CDR3, as DNA: TGTGCCAGCAGCTTACTCGGGGGGGGGACCTACGAGCAGTACTTC.

The J gene is TRBJ2-5, the V gene TRBV28; D tentatively fits TRBD1 or TRBD2 (5 bases each). The germline V gene has CDR1 MDHEN and CDR2 SYDVKM. The CDR3 consists of 15 residues. V was shortened by 3 bases and J by 5 bases, with 16 bases between the two germline ends. CDR3 residues: CASSLVTGGRETQYF. The CDR3 bases are TGTGCCAGCAGTTTGGTTACAGGAGGAAGGGAGACCCAGTACTTC.

The chain joins TRBV20-1 to TRBJ2-1, with D possibly matching TRBD1 (6 bases). Per the germline V gene, CDR1 is DFQATT and CDR2 is SNEGSKA (reference sequence). Trimming removed 5 bases at V and 8 bases at J, with 10 bases between. The CDR3 contains 11 residues. Here the CDR3 DNA reads TGCAGTGCTGGGACATCTCATGAGCAGTTCTTC. This codes for CSAGTSHEQFF.

This chain uses TRBV6-6 with TRBJ1-3; D unclear. Germline lookup yields CDR1 MNHNY and CDR2 SVGAGI (reference sequence). Trimming cost V 2 bases and J 2 bases, with 13 bases left between them. The CDR3 spans 16 residues. As DNA, the CDR3 is TGTGCCAGCAGTTACGGGAGCAATAGTCCTGGAAACACCATATATTTT. Translating it yields CASSYGSNSPGNTIYF.

This clone has a handful of counts. J is TRBJ2-1 and V is TRBV11-3; 10 bases line up with TRBD2. The trim removed 1 base at V and 3 bases at J, leaving 3 bases unmatched. The CDR3 covers 16 residues. CDR1 SGHNT and CDR2 YENEEA come from the germline V gene. CDR3 coding DNA: TGTGCCAGCAGCTTAGGGTTAGCGGGAGGCTACAATGAGCAGTTCTTC. Translated, it gives CASSLGLAGGYNEQFF.

V gene TRBV3-1 (or the pseudogene TRBV3-2) combines with J gene TRBJ1-2, with no clear D. The ends were cut back, 1 base at V and 0 bases at J, with 3 bases in the middle. CDR3 length: 13 residues. Germline V lookup: CDR1 LGHDT, CDR2 YNNKEL (reference sequence). The CDR3 protein is CASSQGANYGYTF. The CDR3 DNA reads TGTGCCAGCAGCCAAGGGGCTAACTATGGCTACACCTTC.

This clone was seen just once. The chain uses TRBV19 and TRBJ2-1; no clear D. The CDR3 totals 14 residues. Looked up from germline, CDR1 is LNHDA and CDR2 is SQIVND (reference sequence). Trimming removed 8 bases at V and 0 bases at J, with 11 bases between. CDR3 loop: CASSPLTSYNEQFF. Here the CDR3 DNA reads TGTGCCAGTTCCCCTTTGACCTCCTACAATGAGCAGTTCTTC.

This chain links TRBV6-2 or TRBV6-3 with TRBJ2-7, with 7 nucleotides matching TRBD2. The CDR3 runs to 15 residues. The germline V gene has CDR1 MNHEY and CDR2 SVGEGT. V was pared by 0 bases and J by 0 bases, with 2 bases of the junction left unmatched. The CDR3: CASSYSGGSSYEQYF. The CDR3 DNA reads as TGTGCCAGCAGTTACTCAGGCGGGAGCTCCTACGAGCAGTACTTC.

The V call is TRBV4-1, the J call TRBJ1-4; D possibly corresponds to TRBD1 (5 bases). Germline CDR1 and CDR2: MGHRA and YSYEKL. Deletions cut 2 bases from V and 3 bases from J, with 16 bases between. This CDR3 has 17 amino acids. CDR3 protein: CASSQIRGTRSNEKLFF. The CDR3 nucleotides are TGCGCCAGCAGCCAAATTAGGGGCACCAGATCTAATGAAAAACTGTTTTTT.

This chain joins TRBV6-6 and TRBJ2-7; D unresolved. In germline, CDR1 is MNHNY, CDR2 SVGAGI (reference sequence). The CDR3 extends over 12 amino acids. Trimming stripped 4 bases from V and 3 bases from J, with 7 bases between. CDR3 sequence: CASSLVGYEQYF. The CDR3 nucleotides are TGTGCCAGCAGTTTAGTGGGCTACGAGCAGTACTTC.

The chain has TRBV12-5 and TRBJ2-2; no firm D call. Germline CDR1 LGHNT, CDR2 FRNRAP. The ends were cut back, 6 bases at V and 2 bases at J, with 1 base in the middle. The CDR3 consists of 11 residues. CDR3 protein: CASGNTGELFF. Here the CDR3 DNA reads TGTGCTAGTGGCAACACCGGGGAGCTGTTTTTT.

The CDR3, as DNA: TGTGCCAGCGGGGGCAATGAGCAGTTCTTC. It translates to CASGGNEQFF. The rearrangement uses TRBV7-6 and TRBJ2-1; D is tentatively TRBD1 or TRBD2 (5 bases each). The CDR3 loop spans 10 amino acids. CDR1 and CDR2 from the germline V gene are SGHVS and FNYEAQ. V shed 8 bases and J shed 6 bases, with 5 bases lying between them.

The chain joins TRBV6-5 to TRBJ2-7; possibly TRBD2 for D (6 bases). CDR1 and CDR2 (germline): MNHEY, SVGAGI. V was cut by 0 bases and J by 1 base, with 10 bases left in between. The CDR3 extends over 15 amino acids. The CDR3, as DNA: TGTGCCAGCAGTTACTCCGGAGGGAGGTCCTACGAGCAGTACTTC. As protein: CASSYSGGRSYEQYF.

The V call is TRBV2, the J call TRBJ2-2, with D uncertain. The CDR3 covers 12 residues. V lost 8 bases to trimming and J lost 7 bases, with 11 bases between them. The germline CDR1 and CDR2 sequences are SNHLY and FYNNEI. The CDR3: CASAISFGELFF. Written as DNA, the CDR3 is TGTGCCAGCGCTATCAGTTTCGGGGAGCTGTTTTTT. The full variable domain, in which reference TRBV2 and TRBJ2-2 provide the parts outside the CDR3, is EPEVTQTPSHQVTQMGQEVILRCVPISNHLYFYWYRQILGQKVEFLVSFYNNEISEKSEIFDDQFSVERPDGSNFTLKIRSTKLEDSAMYFCASAISFGELFFGEGSRLTVL.

The genes are TRBV6-5 and TRBJ1-3, with D unresolved. V was clipped by 6 bases and J by 0 bases, with 3 bases between them. In germline, CDR1 is MNHEY, CDR2 SVGAGI. The CDR3 is 12 amino acids. The CDR3 loop reads CASRSSGNTIYF. The CDR3 nucleotides are TGTGCCAGCAGGAGCTCTGGAAACACCATATATTTT.